Listed here are 9 T cell receptor beta chains from one sample, sequenced in a study of T cells in Graves' hyperthyroidism and ophthalmopathy. Amplified regions were TCR beta CDR3 sequences from RNA transcripts. HTBI primers drove first-round RT-PCR of the TCR CDR3. TCRdb processed the multiplex PCR reads anew with MiXCR; each CDR3 protein has one entry. The sample contains 500,000 to 550,000 distinct CDR3 sequences, just under 20% of which appear only once. Specimen: blood. The receptors derive from a man aged 40-49 years with Graves' ophthalmopathy.

The table lists this clonotype with a few counts. The gene calls are TRBV12-5 and TRBJ1-6; possible D gene TRBD1, 5 bases. CDR3 length equals 14 residues. The V gene's germline CDR1 is LGHNT and CDR2 FRNRAP. V lost 4 bases to trimming and J lost 5 bases, with 9 bases between them. The CDR3 region has the DNA TGTGCTAGTGGTTCAGACAGCAATAATTCACCCCTCCACTTT. It specifies CASGSDSNNSPLHF.

The chain employs TRBV4-2 and TRBJ2-5; D not resolved. Germline V lookup: CDR1 LGHNA, CDR2 YNFKEQ. With 0 bases removed from V and 4 bases from J, the gap between germline ends came to 12 bases. The CDR3 has 15 amino acids. The CDR3 region is CASSQEERSSETQYF. The DNA for the CDR3 is TGTGCCAGCAGCCAAGAGGAGCGTAGCTCAGAGACCCAGTACTTC.

The chain employs TRBV6-2 or TRBV6-3 and TRBJ2-7; D is perhaps TRBD2 (5 bases). This CDR3 is built from 16 residues. V gave up 2 bases and J gave up 1 base, with 15 bases separating them. In germline, CDR1 is MNHEY, CDR2 SVGEGT. The CDR3 here is CASSYPLREFSYEQYF. The CDR3 nucleotides read TGTGCCAGCAGTTACCCGTTGAGGGAGTTTTCCTACGAGCAGTACTTC.

There are a few counts of this clonotype. This chain connects TRBV20-1 to TRBJ2-3; perhaps D is TRBD1 or TRBD2 (5 bases each). Germline loops: CDR1 DFQATT, CDR2 SNEGSKA (reference sequence). V lost 5 bases and J lost 6, with 15 bases in between. The CDR3 length is 13 residues. CDR3 loop: CSALGTPGDTQYF. The CDR3 DNA reads as TGCAGTGCTTTAGGGACGCCGGGGGATACGCAGTATTTT.

This clonotype showed up just a few times. V and J are TRBV27 and TRBJ1-5; D ambiguous. The CDR3 has 14 residues. The germline gives CDR1 MNHEY, CDR2 SMNVEV (reference sequence). The V end lost 2 bases, the J end lost 6 bases, and 11 bases lay between the germline ends. CDR3 residues: CASSLSQMRQPQHF. The CDR3 coding sequence is TGTGCCAGCAGTTTAAGCCAGATGCGTCAGCCCCAGCATTTT.

This clonotype was detected a few times. This rearrangement joins TRBV7-9 to TRBJ2-3; maybe TRBD2 (5 bases). CDR3 length: 16 amino acids. Germline V gene sequence: CDR1 SEHNR, CDR2 FQNEAQ (reference sequence). V lost 5 bases and J lost 6, with 21 bases in between. CDR3 in amino acids: CASSPRLDSPGDTQYF. The CDR3 DNA is TGTGCCAGCAGCCCGCGCCTGGACTCTCCGGGGGATACGCAGTATTTT.

This clonotype has ten or more counts. V and J are TRBV3-1 and TRBJ1-2; D gene ambiguous. Between the trimmed V and J ends, which lost 1 base and 6 bases, there was a span of 12 bases. The CDR3 loop spans 14 amino acids. Germline V gives CDR1 LGHDT, CDR2 YNNKEL (reference sequence). Here the CDR3 DNA reads TGTGCCAGCAGCCAAGTTTTTACAGCGGATGGCTACACCTTC. Protein sequence: CASSQVFTADGYTF.

The chain has TRBV4-1 and TRBJ2-6, with D hard to call. In germline, CDR1 is MGHRA, CDR2 YSYEKL. The CDR3 is 15 amino acids. With 3 bases removed from V and 0 bases from J, the gap between germline ends came to 6 bases. CDR3 protein: CASSHPSSGANVLTF. The CDR3 DNA sequence: TGCGCCAGCAGCCACCCCAGCTCTGGGGCCAACGTCCTGACTTTC.

Ten or more counts support this clonotype. The CDR3 sequence: CASSHAWTTNNEQFF. In DNA, the CDR3 is TGTGCCAGCAGCCATGCGTGGACCACCAACAATGAGCAGTTCTTC. The chain couples TRBV3-1 to TRBJ2-1; no clear D gene. Germline V gene lookup returns CDR1 LGHDT and CDR2 YNNKEL (reference sequence). V dropped 3 bases and J dropped 5 bases, with 14 bases sitting between them. This CDR3 has 15 residues.